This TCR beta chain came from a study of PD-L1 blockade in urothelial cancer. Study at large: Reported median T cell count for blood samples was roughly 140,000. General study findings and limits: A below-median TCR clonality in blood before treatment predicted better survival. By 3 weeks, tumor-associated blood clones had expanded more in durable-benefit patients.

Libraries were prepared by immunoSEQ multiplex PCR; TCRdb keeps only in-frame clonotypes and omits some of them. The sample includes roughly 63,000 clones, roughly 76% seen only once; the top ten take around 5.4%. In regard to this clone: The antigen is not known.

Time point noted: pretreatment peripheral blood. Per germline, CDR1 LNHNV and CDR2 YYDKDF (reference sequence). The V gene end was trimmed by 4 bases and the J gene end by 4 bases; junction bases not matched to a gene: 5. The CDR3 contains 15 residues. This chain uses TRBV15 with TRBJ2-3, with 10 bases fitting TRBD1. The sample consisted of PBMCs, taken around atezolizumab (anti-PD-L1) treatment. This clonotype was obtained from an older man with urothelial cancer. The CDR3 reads CATSTRTGGPDTQYF. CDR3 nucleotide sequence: TGTGCCACCAGCACAAGGACAGGGGGGCCAGATACGCAGTATTTT.